This T cell receptor (beta chain) was captured in a study of T cells in Graves' hyperthyroidism and ophthalmopathy. This clonotype showed up many times. The investigators amplified TCR beta CDR3 regions from RNA transcripts. During a first-round RT-PCR of the TCR CDR3, the HTBI primer set was used. Using its own MiXCR run on the multiplex PCR reads, TCRdb lists one record per CDR3 protein. The sample contains approximately 430,000 distinct CDR3 sequences, around a sixth of which appear only once. V gave up 7 bases and J gave up 5 bases; unmatched junction bases: 4. This CDR3 is 14 amino acids long. Germline CDR1 and CDR2: LNHNV and YYDKDF (reference sequence).

The sequence was obtained from a woman between 18 and 29 years old with Graves' hyperthyroidism. The material sequenced was blood. The rearrangement joins TRBV15 to TRBJ2-1; 11 nucleotides line up with TRBD1. This CDR3 reads CATKPGQGDNEQFF. As DNA, the CDR3 is TGTGCCACCAAGCCGGGACAGGGGGACAATGAGCAGTTCTTC. Looking up the rest from reference TRBV15 and TRBJ2-1 gives the full variable domain: DAMVIQNPRYQVTQFGKPVTLSCSQTLNHNVMYWYQQKSSQAPKLLFHYYDKDFNNEADTPDNFQSRRPNTSFCFLDIRSPGLGDTAMYLCATKPGQGDNEQFFGPGTRLTVL.